These 2 T cell receptor delta chains originate from one sample sequenced in a study of delta chains in infants with herpesvirus infections. TCR cDNA was made from PBMC RNA with gamma- and delta-chain-specific primers. TCRdb reran clone calling via CATT on the RT-PCR reads. The table has approximately 840 delta-chain clones, 35% seen once; the top ten hold approximately 14%. Specimen: peripheral blood, collected at time point 1 of longitudinal follow-up. The receptor set was obtained from a human donor who was a Ugandan infant, either HIV-exposed or HIV-unexposed (not recorded which).

Note on this clone: This likely came from a read error, as a far larger clone is one base away. Other DNA sequences in this specimen translate into the identical CDR3. The chain combines TRDV1 with TRDJ1; D is unclear. The CDR3 is made up of 13 amino acids. The V gene's germline CDR1 is TSWWSYY and CDR2 QGS. Trimming took 4 bases from V and 0 from J, leaving 6 bases between them. The DNA of the CDR3 is TGTGCTCTTGGGGGGCAGTACACCGATAAACTCATCTTT. It is translated as CALGGQYTDKLIF.

The chain has TRDV1 and TRDJ1; a possible D gene is TRDD3 (8 bases). Trimming pared 1 base from V and 2 bases from J, leaving 26 bases between. CDR3 length: 20 amino acids. Germline-derived CDR1 and CDR2 are TSWWSYY and QGS. The CDR3 here is CALGEPNSSYRTGGTDKLIF. The CDR3 bases are TGTGCTCTTGGGGAACCAAACAGTTCCTACAGGACTGGGGGGACCGATAAACTCATCTTT.